This T cell receptor beta chain emerged from a study of T cell responses to AZD1222 COVID-19 vaccine. This table comes from immunoSEQ multiplex PCR, and its TCRdb copy is limited to in-frame clones, with some not included. Altogether 100,000 to 150,000 clones are present, over 90% being singletons, with the ten largest covering around 6.6%. The CDR3 extends over 16 amino acids. J lost 3 bases, V lost 3 bases, and 6 bases had no gene match. Germline CDR1 is SGHNT and CDR2 is YYREEE (reference sequence). Specimen: peripheral blood, collected on day 0 of AZD1222 vaccination. The sequence came from an adult in good health. The chain uses TRBV5-4 and TRBJ1-1; the match to TRBD1 covers 12 bases. The CDR3 DNA reads as TGTGCCAGCAGCTCGTCCCGGGACAGGGGGCACACTGAAGCTTTCTTT. As protein: CASSSSRDRGHTEAFF.